What follows are 21 T cell receptor beta chains derived from one specimen sequenced in a study of early T cells in non-severe SARS-CoV-2 infection. Each CDR3 protein is one row after TCRdb ran MiXCR on the 5' RACE reads. The sample includes about 68,000 distinct CDR3 sequences, over 9% seen only once; the top ten take about 1.7%. The sequenced material came from whole blood. All receptors come from an adult who was a healthcare worker with PCR-confirmed SARS-CoV-2 infection or an uninfected control (not recorded which).

This clonotype has just a few counts. The chain couples TRBV3-1 to TRBJ2-7; 9 bases line up with TRBD1. There are 14 residues in the CDR3. Germline-derived CDR1 and CDR2 are LGHDT and YNNKEL (reference sequence). Trimming at V came to 4 bases and at J to 0 bases, leaving 1 base not matched to a gene. Here the CDR3 DNA reads TGTGCCAGCAGCCGGGGACAGGGCTCCTACGAGCAGTACTTC. Amino acids: CASSRGQGSYEQYF.

The sample holds a few counts of this clonotype. The gene calls are TRBV5-1 and TRBJ2-7; TRBD1 matches at 8 bases. This CDR3 is built from 16 residues. Germline-derived CDR1 and CDR2 are SGHRS and YFSETQ. J gave up 5 bases and V 2 bases, and 12 bases lay outside the gene matches. This CDR3 reads CASSLQPQGAGHEQYF. CDR3 in DNA: TGCGCCAGCAGCTTACAACCCCAGGGGGCGGGCCACGAGCAGTACTTC.

The rearrangement joins TRBV18 to TRBJ2-5; 8 bases agree with TRBD2. Germline V gene sequence: CDR1 KGHSH, CDR2 LQKENI. The CDR3 loop spans 16 amino acids. The V segment lost 2 bases and the J segment 3 bases; nucleotides outside the gene matches: 8. The CDR3 DNA follows: TGTGCCAGCTCACCAAATCCGGGACTAGAGGAAGAGACCCAGTACTTC. Its protein product is CASSPNPGLEEETQYF.

This sequence joins TRBV11-2 and TRBJ1-2; 7 nucleotides align to TRBD1. There are 16 residues in the CDR3. Germline values: CDR1 SGHAT, CDR2 FQNNGV. J lost 4 bases, V lost 4 bases, and 12 bases had no gene match. CDR3 sequence (DNA): TGTGCCAGCAGCTCCCCGTGGAGGGGGCCGGGCTATGGCTACACCTTC. Translation: CASSSPWRGPGYGYTF.

This clonotype turned up a few times. The chain employs TRBV11-2 and TRBJ2-7; weak D call: TRBD1 (7 bases). CDR3 length: 17 residues. The germline V and J ends were trimmed by 5 bases and 2 bases, with 22 bases remaining between them. Per the germline V gene, CDR1 is SGHAT and CDR2 is FQNNGV. In nucleotides, the CDR3 is TGTGCCAGCAGCCCCCGGTGGGGCGGGACAGCTGCCTACGAGCAGTACTTC. Translation: CASSPRWGGTAAYEQYF.

The chain couples TRBV10-3 to TRBJ1-4; D not certain. Germline CDR1 is ENHRY and CDR2 is SYGVKD. This CDR3 is 12 amino acids long. V was shortened by 2 bases and J by 5 bases, with 3 bases between the two germline ends. The CDR3 loop reads CAISETNEKLFF. CDR3 nucleotides: TGTGCCATCAGTGAGACAAATGAAAAACTGTTTTTT.

This clonotype was found a few times. The rearrangement joins TRBV20-1 to TRBJ2-3, with 12 positions matching TRBD2. This CDR3 region has 14 residues. Germline assignment: CDR1 DFQATT and CDR2 SNEGSKA (reference sequence). The CDR3 bases are TGCATGCCGACTAGCGGGGGTGTGACAGATACGCAGTATTTT. Protein: CMPTSGGVTDTQYF.

The chain recombines TRBV9 with TRBJ2-5, with D possibly TRBD2 on 5 matching bases. The germline V gene encodes CDR1 SGDLS and CDR2 YYNGEE. The V end was cut by 1 base, the J end by 2 bases, with 12 bases between. The CDR3 loop spans 15 amino acids. The CDR3 DNA reads as TGTGCCAGCAGCGTATCGTCGGGGAGACAAGAGACCCAGTACTTC. Translated: CASSVSSGRQETQYF.

This clonotype was seen a handful of times. This chain joins TRBV7-9 and TRBJ1-1, with TRBD1 matching 10 bases. V lost 5 bases to trimming and J lost 0 bases; unmatched junction nucleotides: 9. The CDR3 is 17 residues long. Per the germline V gene, CDR1 is SEHNR and CDR2 is FQNEAQ (reference sequence). The CDR3 region is CASSARQGADMNTEAFF. Written as DNA, the CDR3 is TGTGCCAGCAGCGCCAGACAGGGGGCGGACATGAACACTGAAGCTTTCTTT.

This clonotype was counted at least ten times. V and J are TRBV18 and TRBJ1-2; 7 nucleotides agree with TRBD1. This CDR3 is 15 amino acids long. The V gene's germline CDR1 is KGHSH and CDR2 LQKENI. The ends lost 5 bases at V and 0 bases at J; junction bases unmatched: 6. CDR3 coding DNA: TGTGCCAGCTCATCAGACAGGGAAGCTAACTATGGCTACACCTTC. It yields the protein CASSSDREANYGYTF.

This clonotype has at least ten counts. The V call is TRBV9, the J call TRBJ2-5; D is possibly TRBD2 (6 bases). CDR1 and CDR2 from the germline V gene are SGDLS and YYNGEE. V was pared by 3 bases and J by 1 base, with 10 bases between. This CDR3 region has 14 residues. DNA of the CDR3: TGTGCCAGCAGCGAGACTAGTTTCCAAGAGACCCAGTACTTC. Amino acids: CASSETSFQETQYF.

A few counts support this clonotype. This chain connects TRBV3-1 to TRBJ2-5; D unresolved. The germline CDR1 and CDR2 sequences are LGHDT and YNNKEL (reference sequence). Trimming pared 6 bases from V and 4 bases from J, leaving 12 bases between. This CDR3 is built from 13 residues. The CDR3 reads CASRSRTGETQYF. The CDR3 coding sequence is TGTGCCAGCAGGTCCCGCACGGGAGAGACCCAGTACTTC.

This clonotype came up many times. The chain carries TRBV4-3 and TRBJ2-1; 11 bases agree with TRBD2. This CDR3 has 18 residues. In germline, CDR1 is LGHNA, CDR2 YSLEER. Trimming at V came to 0 bases and at J to 5 bases, leaving 9 bases not matched to a gene. The CDR3 DNA sequence: TGCGCCAGCAGCCAAGAGCTTAGCGGGGGGGTAATGAACAATGAGCAGTTCTTC. Residues: CASSQELSGGVMNNEQFF.

This clonotype has a handful of counts. This chain uses TRBV27 with TRBJ1-4; D is uncertain. Trimming cost V 6 bases and J 4 bases, with 9 bases left between them. The CDR3 sequence is 13 residues long. Germline V gene lookup returns CDR1 MNHEY and CDR2 SMNVEV (reference sequence). CDR3 DNA sequence: TGTGCCAGCAGGAACCTTGGTAATGAAAAACTGTTTTTT. Amino acid sequence: CASRNLGNEKLFF. Drawing the rest from reference TRBV27 and TRBJ1-4, the complete variable domain is EAQVTQNPRYLITVTGKKLTVTCSQNMNHEYMSWYRQDPGLGLRQIYYSMNVEVTDKGDVPEGYKVSRKEKRNFPLILESPSPNQTSLYFCASRNLGNEKLFFGSGTQLSVL.

This chain links TRBV9 with TRBJ1-2; D gene uncertain. Looked up from germline, CDR1 is SGDLS and CDR2 is YYNGEE. This CDR3 is built from 12 residues. Trimming shortened V by 0 bases and J by 4 bases, and 4 bases separated the two germline ends. CDR3 DNA: TGTGCCAGCAGCGTAGGGTCCTATGGCTACACCTTC. This translates into CASSVGSYGYTF.

This clonotype was seen a few times. The rearrangement joins TRBV6-5 to TRBJ1-6, with TRBD1 matching 8 bases. Germline loops: CDR1 MNHEY, CDR2 SVGAGI. The CDR3 runs to 13 residues. Germline trimming cut 8 bases from V and 5 bases from J; bases unmatched to any gene: 2. In nucleotides, the CDR3 is TGTGCCAGCCGGACAGGGAATAATTCACCCCTCCACTTT. Residues: CASRTGNNSPLHF.

This clonotype was counted many times. The V gene is TRBV5-1, the J gene TRBJ2-3, with D possibly being TRBD2 (6 bases). The CDR3 runs 15 residues. Trimming left V 0 bases short and J 0 bases short, with 8 bases between. Germline-derived CDR1 and CDR2 are SGHRS and YFSETQ. As DNA, the CDR3 is TGCGCCAGCAGCTTGGTGGGACTGAGCACAGATACGCAGTATTTT. This sequence encodes CASSLVGLSTDTQYF. The full variable domain, completed using reference TRBV5-1 and TRBJ2-3, is KAGVTQTPRYLIKTRGQQVTLSCSPISGHRSVSWYQQTPGQGLQFLFEYFSETQRNKGNFPGRFSGRQFSNSRSEMNVSTLELGDSALYLCASSLVGLSTDTQYFGPGTRLTVL.

Ten or more counts support this clonotype. V gene TRBV2 combines with J gene TRBJ1-1; 7 positions agree with TRBD1. V trimming: 3 bases; J trimming: 1 base; junction bases outside the gene matches: 5. The germline gives CDR1 SNHLY, CDR2 FYNNEI. This CDR3 has 15 amino acids. CDR3 sequence (DNA): TGTGCCAGCAGTGATAGGGACAGCGGGAACACTGAAGCTTTCTTT. Translation gives CASSDRDSGNTEAFF.

Concerning this clonotype itself: One end of the junction varies from germline; a read error may be responsible. The V and J genes are TRBV7-2 and TRBJ2-5; 9 nucleotides match TRBD2. This CDR3 comprises 16 residues. CDR1 and CDR2 from the germline V gene are SGHTA and FQGNSA. CDR3 DNA sequence: TGTGCCAGCAGCTCCCAAGCGGGGGGCCCCCAAGAGGCCCAGTACTTC. It translates to CASSSQAGGPQEAQYF.

Ten or more counts support this clonotype. The genes are TRBV4-2 and TRBJ2-3; D could derive from TRBD1 or TRBD2 (6 bases each). CDR1 and CDR2 from the germline V gene are LGHNA and YNFKEQ. The CDR3 is 16 amino acids. Trimming shortened V by 0 bases and J by 6 bases, and 16 bases separated the two germline ends. CDR3 sequence reads: CASSQDGDWGADTQYF. The CDR3 nucleotides are TGTGCCAGCAGCCAAGATGGGGACTGGGGGGCGGATACGCAGTATTTT.

This clonotype was counted many times. The genes are TRBV29-1 and TRBJ1-1, with D possibly matching TRBD1 (5 bases). Germline loops: CDR1 SQVTM, CDR2 ANQGSEA. The CDR3 runs 10 residues. The CDR3 nucleotides are TGCAGTGGTGGGGCTACTGAAGCTTTCTTT. Its protein is CSGGATEAFF.